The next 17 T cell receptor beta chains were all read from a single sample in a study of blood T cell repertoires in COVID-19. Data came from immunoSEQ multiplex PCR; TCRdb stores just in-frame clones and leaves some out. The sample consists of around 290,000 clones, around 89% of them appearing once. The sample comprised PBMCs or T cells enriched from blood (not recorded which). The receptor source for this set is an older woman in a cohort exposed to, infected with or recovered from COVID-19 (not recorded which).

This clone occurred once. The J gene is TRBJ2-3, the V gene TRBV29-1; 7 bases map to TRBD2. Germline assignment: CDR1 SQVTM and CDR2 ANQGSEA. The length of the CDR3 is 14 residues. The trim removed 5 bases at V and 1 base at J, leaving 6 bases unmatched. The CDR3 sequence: CSVSQGGGTDTQYF. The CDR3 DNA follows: TGCAGCGTTTCCCAGGGAGGGGGCACAGATACGCAGTATTTT.

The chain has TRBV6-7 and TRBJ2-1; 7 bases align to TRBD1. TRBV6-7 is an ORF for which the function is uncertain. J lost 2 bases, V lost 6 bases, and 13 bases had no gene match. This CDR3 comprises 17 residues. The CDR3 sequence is CASRTTCTGDTYNEQFF. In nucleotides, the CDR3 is TGTGCCAGCAGAACAACGTGCACAGGGGACACCTACAATGAGCAGTTCTTC.

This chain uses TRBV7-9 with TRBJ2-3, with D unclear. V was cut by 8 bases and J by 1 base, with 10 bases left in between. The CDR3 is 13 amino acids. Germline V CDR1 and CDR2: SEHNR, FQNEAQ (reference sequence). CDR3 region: CASSVAGTDTQYF. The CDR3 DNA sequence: TGTGCCAGCTCGGTAGCCGGCACAGATACGCAGTATTTT. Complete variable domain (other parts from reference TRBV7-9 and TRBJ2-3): DTGVSQNPRHKITKRGQNVTFRCDPISEHNRLYWYRQTLGQGPEFLTYFQNEAQLEKSRLLSDRFSAERPKGSFSTLEIQRTEQGDSAMYLCASSVAGTDTQYFGPGTRLTVL.

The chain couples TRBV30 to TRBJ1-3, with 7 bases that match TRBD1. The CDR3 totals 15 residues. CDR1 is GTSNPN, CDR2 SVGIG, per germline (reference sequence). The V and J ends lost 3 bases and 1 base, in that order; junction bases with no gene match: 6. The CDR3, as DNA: TGTGCCTGGAGATACAGGGGAAGATCTGGAAACACCATATATTTT. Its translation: CAWRYRGRSGNTIYF.

CDR3: CATSEPGPSTDTQYF. The CDR3 DNA reads TGTGCCACCAGTGAGCCCGGTCCCAGCACAGATACGCAGTATTTT. V is TRBV24-1 and J is TRBJ2-3; D is undetermined. The CDR3 length is 15 residues. The ends were cut back, 4 bases at V and 0 bases at J, with 10 bases in the middle. CDR1 and CDR2 from the germline V gene are KGHDR and SFDVKD.

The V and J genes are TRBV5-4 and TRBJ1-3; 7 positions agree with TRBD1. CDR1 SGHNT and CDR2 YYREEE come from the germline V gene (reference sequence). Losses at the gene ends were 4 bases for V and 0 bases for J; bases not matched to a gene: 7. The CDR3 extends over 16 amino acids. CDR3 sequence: CASSQDRDASGNTIYF. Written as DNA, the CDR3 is TGTGCCAGCAGCCAAGACAGGGATGCCTCTGGAAACACCATATATTTT.

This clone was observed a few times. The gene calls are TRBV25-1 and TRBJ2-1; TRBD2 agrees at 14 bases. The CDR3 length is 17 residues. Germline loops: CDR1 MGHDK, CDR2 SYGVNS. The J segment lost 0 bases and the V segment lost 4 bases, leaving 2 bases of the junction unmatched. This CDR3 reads CASSGLAGGPSYNEQFF. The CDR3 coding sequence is TGTGCCAGCAGTGGACTAGCGGGAGGGCCCTCCTACAATGAGCAGTTCTTC. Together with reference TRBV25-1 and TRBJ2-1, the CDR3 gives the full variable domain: EADIYQTPRYLVIGTGKKITLECSQTMGHDKMYWYQQDPGMELHLIHYSYGVNSTEKGDLSSESTVSRIRTEHFPLTLESARPSHTSQYLCASSGLAGGPSYNEQFFGPGTRLTVL.

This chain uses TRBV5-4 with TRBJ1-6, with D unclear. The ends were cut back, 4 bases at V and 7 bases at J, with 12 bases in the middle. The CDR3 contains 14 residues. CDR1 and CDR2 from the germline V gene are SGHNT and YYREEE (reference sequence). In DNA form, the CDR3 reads TGTGCCAGCAGCCGGCAACGGGAAAATTCACCCCTCCACTTT. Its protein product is CASSRQRENSPLHF.

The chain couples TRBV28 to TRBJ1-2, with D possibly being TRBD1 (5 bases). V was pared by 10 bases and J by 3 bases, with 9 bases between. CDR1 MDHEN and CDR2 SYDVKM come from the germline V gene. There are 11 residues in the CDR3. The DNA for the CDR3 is TGTGCCACCCAGGGTCACTATGGCTACACCTTC. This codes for CATQGHYGYTF.

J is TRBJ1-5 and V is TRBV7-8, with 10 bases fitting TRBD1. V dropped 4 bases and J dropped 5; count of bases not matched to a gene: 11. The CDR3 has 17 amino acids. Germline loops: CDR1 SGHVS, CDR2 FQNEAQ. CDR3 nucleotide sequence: TGTGCCAGCAGCTCCGGGACAGGGGCAGAGGTATATCAGCCCCAGCATTTT. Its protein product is CASSSGTGAEVYQPQHF.

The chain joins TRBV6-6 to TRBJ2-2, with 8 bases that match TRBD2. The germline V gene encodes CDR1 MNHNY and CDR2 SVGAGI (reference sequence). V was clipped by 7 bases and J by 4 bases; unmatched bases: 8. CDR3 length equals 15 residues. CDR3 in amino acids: CASKDSGRGTGELFF. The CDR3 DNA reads TGTGCCAGCAAGGACTCCGGGAGGGGCACCGGGGAGCTGTTTTTT.

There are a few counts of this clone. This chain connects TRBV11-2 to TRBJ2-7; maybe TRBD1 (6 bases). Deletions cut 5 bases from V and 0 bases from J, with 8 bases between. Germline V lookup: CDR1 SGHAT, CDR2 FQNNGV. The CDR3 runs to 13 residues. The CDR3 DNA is TGTGCCAGCAGCCGGGACAACTCCTACGAGCAGTACTTC. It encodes CASSRDNSYEQYF.

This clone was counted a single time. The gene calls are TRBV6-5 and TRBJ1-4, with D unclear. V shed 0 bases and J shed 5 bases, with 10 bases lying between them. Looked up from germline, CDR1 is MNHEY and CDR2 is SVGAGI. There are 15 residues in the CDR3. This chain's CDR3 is CASSYSRIPNEKLFF. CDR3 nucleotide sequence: TGTGCCAGCAGTTACTCGAGAATCCCCAATGAAAAACTGTTTTTT.

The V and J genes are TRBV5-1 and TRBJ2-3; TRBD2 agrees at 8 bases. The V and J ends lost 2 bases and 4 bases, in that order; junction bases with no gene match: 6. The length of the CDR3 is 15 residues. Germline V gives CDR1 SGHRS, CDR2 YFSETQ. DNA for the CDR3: TGCGCCAGCAGCTTAAGCGGGAGCGGGTCAGATACGCAGTATTTT. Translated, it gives CASSLSGSGSDTQYF.

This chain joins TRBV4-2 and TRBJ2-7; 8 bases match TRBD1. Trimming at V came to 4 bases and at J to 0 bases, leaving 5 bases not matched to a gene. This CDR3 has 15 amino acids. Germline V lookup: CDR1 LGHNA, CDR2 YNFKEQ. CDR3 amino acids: CASSPGGRSSYEQYF. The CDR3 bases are TGTGCCAGCAGCCCAGGGGGCCGTAGCTCCTACGAGCAGTACTTC.

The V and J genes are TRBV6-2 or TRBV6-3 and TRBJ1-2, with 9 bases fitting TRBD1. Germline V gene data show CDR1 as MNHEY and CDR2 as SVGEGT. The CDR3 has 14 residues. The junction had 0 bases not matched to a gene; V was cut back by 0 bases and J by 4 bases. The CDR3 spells CASSYSDRGYGYTF. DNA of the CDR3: TGTGCCAGCAGTTACTCGGACAGGGGCTATGGCTACACCTTC.

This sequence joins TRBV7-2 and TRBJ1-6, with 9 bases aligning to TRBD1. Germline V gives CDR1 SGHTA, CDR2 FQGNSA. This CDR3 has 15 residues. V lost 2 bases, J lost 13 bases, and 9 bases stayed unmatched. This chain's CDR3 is CASSLRGTGISPLHF. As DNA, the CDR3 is TGTGCCAGCAGCTTAAGGGGGACAGGGATCTCTCCCCTCCACTTT. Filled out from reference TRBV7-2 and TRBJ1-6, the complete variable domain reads GAGVSQSPSNKVTEKGKDVELRCDPISGHTALYWYRQSLGQGLEFLIYFQGNSAPDKSGLPSDRFSAERTGGSVSTLTIQRTQQEDSAVYLCASSLRGTGISPLHFGNGTRLTVT.